Listed below are T cell receptor beta chains from one sample, sequenced in a study of T cell responses to AZD1222 COVID-19 vaccine. Assay used: immunoSEQ multiplex PCR; TCRdb lists only in-frame clones, some missing. The sample holds roughly 150,000 clones, 88% seen once. The source was peripheral blood, collected 28 days after the second AZD1222 dose. These receptors were obtained from an adult who received the AZD1222 COVID-19 vaccine. The CDR3 runs from the conserved cysteine through the conserved F or W.

TRBV14	13	CASSQGPDAAQYF
TRBV11-2	17	CASSLAWTSGSKYEQYF
TRBV3-1/TRBV3-2	15	CASSRRSGRGYEQYF
TRBV4-1	17	CASSQGTSGINTGELFF
TRBV4-3	15	CASSQGVAGSNEQFF
TRBV5-4	18	CASSLTRGASGNYNEQFF
TRBV11-3	15	CASSYVEGDTGELFF
TRBV30	11	CAWTTSGGYTF
TRBV2	13	CASSETHDTEAFF
TRBV5-5	13	CASTRRPDNGYTF
TRBV6-5	14	CASTIGSVSQPQHF
TRBV7-2	13	CASSQGTADGYTF
TRBV9	14	CASSVGNLMDTQYF
TRBV4-2	15	CASSQEAGLSYEQYF
TRBV15	15	CATSREDRTYNEQFF
TRBV5-1	15	CASSPAGGFADTQYF
TRBV18	15	CASSPGGTPGETQYF
TRBV27	12	CASSHPSNEQFF
TRBV5-5	16	CASSFIPGGGTDTQYF
TRBV10-3	16	CAISDFRGHRNEKLFF
TRBV6-5	14	CASRRTDSSYEQYF
TRBV9	13	CASSVESRDTQYF
TRBV7-9	14	CASSLGQPNYGYTF
TRBV7-3	16	CASSQQPVTSTDTQYF
TRBV28	15	CASSPSSGVAYEQYF
TRBV21-1	14	CASTTIGGGAPLHF
TRBV9	13	CASSPPGAEKLFF
TRBV28	15	CASSPTRTHYNEQFF
TRBV2	16	CASSESFRRAVTEAFF
TRBV3-1/TRBV3-2	15	CASSPGWGERETQYF
TRBV3-1/TRBV3-2	15	CASSPGAVNGETQYF
TRBV30	15	CAWSVKGGREVPLHF
TRBV30	12	CAWTHGKRRAFF
TRBV6-5	12	CASRGSQETQYF
TRBV7-3	12	CASSSSGGTQYF
TRBV28	12	CASRPDSYGYTF
TRBV7-2	15	CASSLGMAANQPQHF
TRBV7-9	18	CASSLVGTGKGHNQPQHF
TRBV11-3	15	CASSTGTGVHNEQFF
TRBV6-2/TRBV6-3	15	CASSYGDRGLEEQYF
TRBV9	15	CASSGPEGVSNEQFF
TRBV5-5	13	CASSGTGDSPQHF
TRBV7-2	14	CASSQDRDRSPLHF
TRBV10-3	16	CAISESGASAYNEQFF
TRBV19	13	CASTPRGGERAFF
TRBV9	18	CASSVDAGLSSYNSPLHF
TRBV7-8	14	CASSLVIGDHEQFF
TRBV4-3	15	CASSQEFVDTGELFF